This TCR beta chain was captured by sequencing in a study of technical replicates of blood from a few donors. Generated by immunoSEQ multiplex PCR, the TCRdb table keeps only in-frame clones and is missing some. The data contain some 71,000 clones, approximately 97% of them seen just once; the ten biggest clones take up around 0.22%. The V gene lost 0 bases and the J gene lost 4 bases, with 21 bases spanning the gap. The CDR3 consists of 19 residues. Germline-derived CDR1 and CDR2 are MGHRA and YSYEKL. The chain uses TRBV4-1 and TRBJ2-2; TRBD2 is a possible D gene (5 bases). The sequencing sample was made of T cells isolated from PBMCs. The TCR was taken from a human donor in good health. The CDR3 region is CASSQDKPTDSQFTGELFF. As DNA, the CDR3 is TGCGCCAGCAGCCAAGATAAACCGACGGACTCCCAATTCACCGGGGAGCTGTTTTTT.